Below, 3 T cell receptor beta chains from the same sample are listed, as sequenced in a study of T cells after yellow fever vaccination (dated by TCRdb to between 2019 and 2020). The receptor library was made with 5' RACE. Sequencing used an Illumina HiSeq 2500. Through fastp at Q25 and MiXCR, TCRdb rebuilt clones from the public reads, retaining in-frame beta chains. Rows are unified per CDR3 protein, each entry keeping the most common DNA and genes. The sample records about 240,000 distinct CDR3 sequences, 6.9% of which are singletons. Clones ranked in the top ten supply around 0.9% of the sample. Taken with the paper, the label for treatment or condition translates to: live attenuated yellow fever vaccine strain. The specimen comprised CD4+ T cells sorted from PBMCs, sampled 15 days after the yellow fever booster vaccination. The receptor source for this set is a man aged 25-45 years who received the YFV17D yellow fever vaccine.

This clonotype was detected ten times or more. A read error may produce the germline difference seen at one junction end. The V and J genes are TRBV7-7 and TRBJ1-4, with D maybe TRBD1 (6 bases). CDR3 size: 15 residues. Germline CDR1 is SSHAT and CDR2 is FNYEAQ (reference sequence). Here the CDR3 reads CASSLSQGSNEKLFF. The CDR3 DNA reads as TGTGCTAGCAGCTTATCACAGGGATCTAATGAAAAACTGTTTTTT.

J is TRBJ1-4 and V is TRBV7-9, with D unclear. The germline V gene encodes CDR1 SEHNR and CDR2 FQNEAQ (reference sequence). CDR3 length: 14 amino acids. Trimming cost V 3 bases and J 8 bases, with 13 bases left between them. The CDR3 reads CASSLAFGPEKLFF. For the CDR3, the DNA is TGTGCCAGCAGCTTGGCTTTCGGCCCGGAAAAACTGTTTTTT.

This clonotype was seen a handful of times. The rearrangement links TRBV5-4 to TRBJ2-3; tentative D call: TRBD2 (5 bases). The germline CDR1 and CDR2 sequences are SGHNT and YYREEE (reference sequence). V shed 4 bases and J shed 2 bases, with 14 bases lying between them. There are 15 residues in the CDR3. Written as DNA, the CDR3 is TGTGCCAGCAGCCCGGGGTATGGATCCACAGATACGCAGTATTTT. Its translation is CASSPGYGSTDTQYF.